This TCR beta chain stems from a study of CD8 T cells in ankylosing spondylitis. This clonotype was seen a few times. Its antigen is still unknown. From the 5' RACE reads, TCRdb called clonotypes with MiXCR, one entry per CDR3 protein. The repertoire includes about 320,000 distinct CDR3 sequences, under 14% of them detected once, and about 10% sits in the top ten. The length of the CDR3 is 15 residues. Trimming at V came to 5 bases and at J to 5 bases, leaving 10 bases not matched to a gene. Per the germline V gene, CDR1 is SNHLY and CDR2 is FYNNEI. Study conclusions and caveats: Disease-linked clones were CD8+ and relatively rare in peripheral blood.

This chain connects TRBV2 to TRBJ2-5; 8 bases are shared with TRBD1. The sequence was collected from a female donor with ankylosing spondylitis or in good health (not recorded which). The specimen sequenced was blood, either unsorted or a sorted T cell fraction (not recorded which). In nucleotides, the CDR3 is TGTGCCAGCAGTAAAAAACAGGGGGGTCTGGAGACCCAGTACTTC. This codes for CASSKKQGGLETQYF. Looking up the rest from reference TRBV2 and TRBJ2-5 gives the full variable domain: EPEVTQTPSHQVTQMGQEVILRCVPISNHLYFYWYRQILGQKVEFLVSFYNNEISEKSEIFDDQFSVERPDGSNFTLKIRSTKLEDSAMYFCASSKKQGGLETQYFGPGTRLLVL.